Each of the 8 T cell receptor beta chains below was sequenced from the same sample in a study of blood T cell repertoires in COVID-19. The repertoire was sequenced with immunoSEQ multiplex PCR; TCRdb's copy has only in-frame clones and lacks some. Among approximately 150,000 clones listed, about 85% were seen once. Input material: peripheral blood. These receptors were obtained from a human donor with acute or convalescent COVID-19. The donor label of this sample is uncertain.

The chain joins TRBV11-1 to TRBJ2-7; D is perhaps TRBD2 (6 bases). Between the trimmed V and J ends, which lost 3 bases and 0 bases, there was a span of 12 bases. The CDR3 sequence is 15 residues long. Germline CDR1 is SGHAT and CDR2 is FQDESV (reference sequence). CDR3 region: CASSLRDSTSYEQYF. The DNA of the CDR3 is TGTGCCAGCAGCTTGAGGGACTCTACCTCCTACGAGCAGTACTTC.

The chain joins TRBV5-1 to TRBJ2-2, with a weak D call TRBD2 (6 bases). Per germline, CDR1 SGHRS and CDR2 YFSETQ. Trimming took 5 bases from V and 5 from J, leaving 10 bases between them. The CDR3 extends over 13 amino acids. In DNA form, the CDR3 reads TGCGCCAGCAGGGAGGGGCCAACCGGGGAGCTGTTTTTT. This encodes CASREGPTGELFF.

V and J are TRBV4-1 and TRBJ2-2, with D possibly matching TRBD2 (6 bases). V shed 1 base and J shed 6 bases, with 18 bases lying between them. This CDR3 has 17 residues. The germline gives CDR1 MGHRA, CDR2 YSYEKL. CDR3 region: CASSQGWAGLLAGELFF. The DNA for the CDR3 is TGCGCCAGCAGCCAAGGATGGGCGGGACTGCTCGCCGGGGAGCTGTTTTTT.

The chain carries TRBV12-3 or TRBV12-4 and TRBJ2-2; 12 bases line up with TRBD2. With 7 bases clipped from V and 8 bases from J, the junction kept 2 bases outside the gene matches. CDR3 length equals 13 residues. The CDR3 region is CASNGLAGGELFF. In DNA, the CDR3 is TGTGCCAGCAACGGACTAGCGGGAGGGGAGCTGTTTTTT.

This clone was seen at least ten times. V gene TRBV29-1 combines with J gene TRBJ2-7; D is perhaps TRBD2 (5 bases). Per germline, CDR1 SQVTM and CDR2 ANQGSEA. With 7 bases removed from V and 4 bases from J, the gap between germline ends came to 14 bases. The CDR3 has 12 residues. CDR3 loop: CSGKGSGYEQYF. In DNA form, the CDR3 reads TGCAGCGGGAAAGGGAGCGGATACGAGCAGTACTTC.

This chain uses TRBV3-1 (or the pseudogene TRBV3-2) with TRBJ1-5; 10 bases match TRBD1. J lost 7 bases, V lost 3 bases, and 6 bases had no gene match. CDR1 and CDR2 (germline): LGHDT, YNNKEL (reference sequence). The CDR3 is 15 residues long. CDR3: CASSHGTGVSQPQHF. The CDR3 bases are TGTGCCAGCAGCCACGGGACAGGGGTAAGCCAGCCCCAGCATTTT.

The DNA for the CDR3 is TGTGCCAGCAGCTTTCACAGGACAGACACTGAAGCTTTCTTT. Its protein product is CASSFHRTDTEAFF. The chain links TRBV27 to TRBJ1-1, with D perhaps TRBD1 (6 bases). The V gene lost 6 bases and the J gene lost 3 bases, with 14 bases spanning the gap. The length of the CDR3 is 14 residues. Germline CDR1 and CDR2: MNHEY and SMNVEV (reference sequence).

As regards this clone: Different DNA sequences within this sample yield the same CDR3. This chain uses TRBV19 with TRBJ1-2; D gene uncertain. The germline V gene has CDR1 LNHDA and CDR2 SQIVND (reference sequence). The CDR3 spans 14 residues. Trimming took off 1 base at V and 2 bases at J, with 8 bases between the two ends. The CDR3 spells CASSIGPGNYGYTF. As DNA, the CDR3 is TGTGCCAGTAGTATAGGCCCGGGGAACTATGGCTACACCTTC.